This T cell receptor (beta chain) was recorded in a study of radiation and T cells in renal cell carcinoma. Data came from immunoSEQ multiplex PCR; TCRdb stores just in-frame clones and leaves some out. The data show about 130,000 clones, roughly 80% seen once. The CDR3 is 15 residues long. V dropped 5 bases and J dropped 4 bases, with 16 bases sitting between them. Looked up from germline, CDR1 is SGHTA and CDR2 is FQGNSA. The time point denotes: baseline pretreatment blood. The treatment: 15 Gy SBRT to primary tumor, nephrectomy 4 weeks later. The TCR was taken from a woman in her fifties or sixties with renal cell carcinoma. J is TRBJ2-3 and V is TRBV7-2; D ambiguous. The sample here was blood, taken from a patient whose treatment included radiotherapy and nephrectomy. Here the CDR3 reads CASSQGGDGADTQYF. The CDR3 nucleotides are TGTGCCAGCAGCCAAGGTGGGGATGGAGCAGATACGCAGTATTTT.